Below are 26 T cell receptor beta chains sequenced from a single sample in a study of sequential checkpoint blockade in melanoma. The protocol was immunoSEQ multiplex PCR, while the TCRdb copy is restricted to in-frame clones and leaves out a portion. The data show 35,000 to 40,000 clones, roughly 85% seen once. Treatment reported: randomized to nivolumab then ipilimumab (arm A) or the reverse (arm B). This specimen was CD8+ T cells sorted from blood (inferred from file names), taken from a patient given nivolumab and ipilimumab in sequence. The receptors originated from a human donor with melanoma.

The chain joins TRBV29-1 to TRBJ2-1; 7 nucleotides line up with TRBD2. Germline V gives CDR1 SQVTM, CDR2 ANQGSEA. The CDR3 consists of 20 residues. V was clipped by 6 bases and J by 4 bases; unmatched bases: 27. The CDR3 region is CSVRSWGEGLRGRGYNEQFF. In nucleotides, the CDR3 is TGCAGCGTCAGATCGTGGGGGGAGGGCCTTAGAGGCCGAGGGTACAATGAGCAGTTCTTC.

This clone was seen a few times. The rearrangement links TRBV7-6 to TRBJ1-2, with 11 bases lining up with TRBD1. V was clipped by 1 base and J by 6 bases; unmatched bases: 4. Germline values: CDR1 SGHVS, CDR2 FNYEAQ. This CDR3 has 15 amino acids. CDR3 in amino acids: CASSLEGQGADGYTF. The DNA for the CDR3 is TGTGCCAGCAGCTTAGAAGGACAGGGGGCGGATGGCTACACCTTC. Drawing the rest from reference TRBV7-6 and TRBJ1-2, the complete variable domain is GAGVSQSPRYKVTKRGQDVALRCDPISGHVSLYWYRQALGQGPEFLTYFNYEAQQDKSGLPNDRFSAERPEGSISTLTIQRTEQRDSAMYRCASSLEGQGADGYTFGSGTRLTVV.

The chain carries TRBV4-2 and TRBJ2-1, with unresolved D. Trimming removed 0 bases at V and 3 bases at J, with 6 bases between. Per germline, CDR1 LGHNA and CDR2 YNFKEQ. The CDR3 is made up of 14 amino acids. CDR3 nucleotides: TGTGCCAGCAGCCAAGACGGCGGCTACAATGAGCAGTTCTTC. The encoded protein is CASSQDGGYNEQFF.

The rearrangement joins TRBV7-9 to TRBJ2-6, with 9 bases aligning to TRBD1. CDR3 size: 17 residues. V shed 5 bases and J 0 bases; nucleotides not matched to a gene: 5. Germline V gene sequence: CDR1 SEHNR, CDR2 FQNEAQ (reference sequence). The DNA for the CDR3 is TGTGCCAGCAGCGGGGGGACAGGGATCTCTGGGGCCAACGTCCTGACTTTC. Its translation: CASSGGTGISGANVLTF.

V and J are TRBV9 and TRBJ2-6; the D gene is possibly TRBD2 (5 bases). Germline-derived CDR1 and CDR2 are SGDLS and YYNGEE. Trimming took 3 bases from V and 1 from J, leaving 17 bases between them. The CDR3 contains 18 residues. The CDR3 nucleotides read TGTGCCAGCAGCGCTCACGAGAGGGTTGTTTCTGGGGCCAACGTCCTGACTTTC. This encodes CASSAHERVVSGANVLTF.

This clone has only a few counts. This sequence joins TRBV19 and TRBJ2-3; TRBD2 aligns across 12 bases. Germline V CDR1 and CDR2: LNHDA, SQIVND (reference sequence). J was trimmed by 1 base and V by 3 bases; bases with no gene match: 5. The CDR3 runs to 17 residues. CDR3 loop: CASSIWASGRGTDTQYF. The CDR3 DNA reads as TGTGCCAGTAGTATTTGGGCTAGCGGGAGGGGCACAGATACGCAGTATTTT.

The J gene is TRBJ1-5, the V gene TRBV12-5; no firm D call. Germline V CDR1 and CDR2: LGHNT, FRNRAP. The CDR3 is 14 residues long. Trimming stripped 6 bases from V and 1 base from J, with 10 bases between. This CDR3 reads CASGPTWSNQPQHF. In DNA form, the CDR3 reads TGTGCTAGTGGCCCGACATGGAGCAATCAGCCCCAGCATTTT. The full variable domain, rest sourced from reference TRBV12-5 and TRBJ1-5, is DARVTQTPRHKVTEMGQEVTMRCQPILGHNTVFWYRQTMMQGLELLAYFRNRAPLDDSGMPKDRFSAEMPDATLATLKIQPSEPRDSAVYFCASGPTWSNQPQHFGDGTRLSIL.

The rearrangement uses TRBV10-3 and TRBJ2-1; 7 nucleotides line up with TRBD2. With V trimmed by 8 bases and J by 7 bases, 14 bases remained unmatched. The CDR3 loop spans 15 amino acids. Germline CDR1 ENHRY, CDR2 SYGVKD. CDR3 DNA: TGTGCCATCTTATCCTCGGCGGGAGACCCGAATGAGCAGTTCTTC. This gives the protein CAILSSAGDPNEQFF.

This rearrangement joins TRBV7-9 to TRBJ2-2, with TRBD2 matching over 7 bases. V lost 4 bases and J lost 7; bases outside the gene matches: 9. CDR1 is SEHNR, CDR2 FQNEAQ, per germline (reference sequence). This CDR3 has 15 amino acids. The CDR3 region has the DNA TGTGCCAGCAGCTCTCGGACTAGTTTGATCGGGGAGCTGTTTTTT. Translating gives CASSSRTSLIGELFF.

The V and J genes are TRBV19 and TRBJ2-5, with a weak D call TRBD1 (5 bases). The V end was cut by 3 bases, the J end by 5 bases, with 10 bases between. The germline CDR1 and CDR2 sequences are LNHDA and SQIVND (reference sequence). There are 13 residues in the CDR3. The CDR3 here is CASSIWGPETQYF. In DNA form, the CDR3 reads TGTGCCAGTAGTATCTGGGGCCCGGAGACCCAGTACTTC.

The V and J genes are TRBV7-9 and TRBJ2-1; TRBD2 agrees at 16 bases. Germline V gene sequence: CDR1 SEHNR, CDR2 FQNEAQ (reference sequence). The CDR3 has 16 residues. J was trimmed by 15 bases and V by 3 bases; bases with no gene match: 11. The CDR3 nucleotides read TGTGCCAGCAGCTTGGGGGGACTAGCGGGAGGGCCCTCAATGTTCTTC. It encodes CASSLGGLAGGPSMFF.

The chain joins TRBV7-6 to TRBJ2-1, with a weak D call TRBD1 (6 bases). CDR1 SGHVS and CDR2 FNYEAQ come from the germline V gene. Trimming stripped 5 bases from V and 7 bases from J, with 12 bases between. The CDR3 has 13 residues. The CDR3 is CASSTERGNEQFF. The CDR3 nucleotides are TGTGCCAGCAGCACCGAAAGGGGGAATGAGCAGTTCTTC.

The rearrangement links TRBV29-1 to TRBJ1-2, with D uncertain. Trimming pared 5 bases from V and 7 bases from J, leaving 11 bases between. Germline V gene lookup returns CDR1 SQVTM and CDR2 ANQGSEA. The CDR3 is made up of 11 amino acids. The CDR3 is CSVRGIAGYTF. The DNA of the CDR3 is TGCAGCGTTCGAGGGATTGCTGGCTACACCTTC.

A few counts support this clone. Different DNA sequences within this sample yield the same CDR3. The V gene is TRBV27, the J gene TRBJ2-1; 9 bases match TRBD2. The CDR3 consists of 16 residues. V shed 5 bases, J shed 0 bases, and the junction held 5 bases outside the gene matches. Germline CDR1 reads MNHEY; CDR2 reads SMNVEV (reference sequence). The CDR3 reads CASSNSGRSSYNEQFF. The DNA of the CDR3 is TGTGCCAGCAGTAATAGCGGGAGAAGCTCCTACAATGAGCAGTTCTTC.

The V call is TRBV10-3, the J call TRBJ1-5, with D possibly TRBD1 on 6 matching bases. CDR1 and CDR2 (germline): ENHRY, SYGVKD. V lost 4 bases to trimming and J lost 5 bases, with 15 bases between them. The CDR3 is 15 amino acids. CDR3 DNA: TGTGCCATCAGTGGTGGGACAACAATTGATCAGCCCCAGCATTTT. It is translated as CAISGGTTIDQPQHF.

The V gene is TRBV5-8, the J gene TRBJ1-1; weak D call: TRBD1 (5 bases). The ends were cut back, 0 bases at V and 7 bases at J, with 10 bases in the middle. This CDR3 comprises 13 residues. Germline CDR1 reads SGHTS; CDR2 reads YDEGEE. The CDR3: CASSLGGRDEAFF. Here the CDR3 DNA reads TGTGCCAGCAGCTTGGGGGGGAGGGATGAAGCTTTCTTT.

The table lists this clone with a few counts. The rearrangement uses TRBV21-1 and TRBJ2-1; the table gives TRBD1 as D, unverified against the DNA. TRBV21-1 represents a pseudogene. The CDR3 loop spans 15 amino acids. The CDR3, as DNA: TGTGCCAGCAGCTTCCACAGGGGATCCTACAATGAGCAGTTCTTC. It encodes CASSFHRGSYNEQFF.

A single count supports this clone. V is TRBV6-5 and J is TRBJ2-1, with D possibly matching TRBD2 (6 bases). The CDR3 is 13 amino acids. Germline V gives CDR1 MNHEY, CDR2 SVGAGI. The germline V and J ends were trimmed by 0 bases and 9 bases, with 9 bases remaining between them. CDR3 region: CASSYSGAGEQFF. DNA for the CDR3: TGTGCCAGCAGTTACTCTGGAGCGGGTGAGCAGTTCTTC.

This clone has only a few counts. The V gene is TRBV19, the J gene TRBJ2-1, with 10 bases aligning to TRBD2. CDR1 is LNHDA and CDR2 is SQIVND in the germline V gene (reference sequence). J gave up 0 bases and V 7 bases, and 3 bases lay outside the gene matches. CDR3 length: 15 amino acids. CDR3 sequence (DNA): TGTGCCAGTAAACTAGCGGGAAGCTCCTACAATGAGCAGTTCTTC. Protein sequence: CASKLAGSSYNEQFF.

This clone has a handful of counts. The CDR3 nucleotides are TGTGCCAGCAGTCCCCCAGGGCCCCAGCATTTT. Its translation: CASSPPGPQHF. The chain joins TRBV28 to TRBJ1-5; no reliable D call. CDR1 and CDR2 (germline): MDHEN, SYDVKM. The CDR3 totals 11 residues. Trimming left V 5 bases short and J 9 bases short, with 8 bases between.

The chain employs TRBV9 and TRBJ2-7; D may be TRBD1 (7 bases). CDR1 is SGDLS, CDR2 YYNGEE, per germline. The CDR3 totals 14 residues. V gave up 4 bases and J gave up 6 bases, with 17 bases separating them. The CDR3 spells CASSPGVGGFEQYF. The CDR3 nucleotides are TGTGCCAGCAGCCCGGGAGTAGGGGGCTTCGAGCAGTACTTC.

The chain uses TRBV7-9 and TRBJ2-1; 9 positions match TRBD2. Trimming cost V 1 base and J 7 bases; bases outside gene matches: 2. Germline CDR1 reads SEHNR; CDR2 reads FQNEAQ (reference sequence). CDR3 length: 14 residues. CDR3 loop: CASSLVLAGNEQFF. CDR3 nucleotide sequence: TGTGCCAGCAGCTTAGTGCTAGCGGGAAATGAGCAGTTCTTC.

The chain links TRBV5-1 to TRBJ2-3; tentatively, D is TRBD1 (11 bases). Trimming took off 6 bases at V and 7 bases at J, with 39 bases between the two ends. The CDR3 covers 21 residues. Germline CDR1 reads SGHRS; CDR2 reads YFSETQ. Here the CDR3 reads CASKGQGVIRSGRAKGNTQYF. The CDR3 bases are TGCGCCAGCAAGGGACAGGGGGTTATCAGAAGCGGGAGGGCTAAGGGGAATACGCAGTATTTT.

V and J are TRBV5-1 and TRBJ1-5; TRBD1 might be the D (5 bases). V was clipped by 1 base and J by 0 bases, with 26 bases between them. The CDR3 spans 21 residues. Germline-derived CDR1 and CDR2 are SGHRS and YFSETQ. CDR3 protein: CASSLSLGAATSFYSNQPQHF. The CDR3 DNA sequence: TGCGCCAGCAGCTTGTCGTTAGGGGCAGCGACTTCTTTTTATAGCAATCAGCCCCAGCATTTT. The variable domain in full, completed from reference TRBV5-1 and TRBJ1-5, reads KAGVTQTPRYLIKTRGQQVTLSCSPISGHRSVSWYQQTPGQGLQFLFEYFSETQRNKGNFPGRFSGRQFSNSRSEMNVSTLELGDSALYLCASSLSLGAATSFYSNQPQHFGDGTRLSIL.

This chain joins TRBV14 and TRBJ2-7; TRBD1 aligns across 8 bases. With V trimmed by 2 bases and J by 2 bases, 8 bases remained unmatched. Germline CDR1 SGHDN, CDR2 FVKESK. CDR3 length: 16 amino acids. In DNA form, the CDR3 reads TGTGCCAGCAGCCAACCAGACAAGACAGGGGCCTACGAGCAGTACTTC. Its protein is CASSQPDKTGAYEQYF.

V is TRBV27 and J is TRBJ1-4; D is ambiguous. The CDR3 contains 13 residues. V lost 6 bases, J lost 8 bases, and 13 bases lay in between. The germline gives CDR1 MNHEY, CDR2 SMNVEV (reference sequence). CDR3 region: CASSPRPGEKLFF. CDR3 nucleotides: TGTGCCAGCAGCCCCAGACCAGGCGAAAAACTGTTTTTT.